A single sample gave rise to the 16 T cell receptor beta chains below, sequenced in a study of T cell changes during pregnancy in multiple sclerosis. Measured with immunoSEQ multiplex PCR; TCRdb has only the in-frame clones, and not every one. The sample yields about 35,000 clones, 90% to 95% seen once. Sample: CD4+ T cells from peripheral blood mononuclear cells, taken in the second trimester of pregnancy. The receptors stem from a female donor with multiple sclerosis, enrolled in a pregnancy study.

The V call is TRBV4-2, the J call TRBJ2-3; 11 nucleotides line up with TRBD2. CDR3 length: 12 residues. Germline assignment: CDR1 LGHNA and CDR2 YNFKEQ. V dropped 4 bases and J dropped 11; count of bases not matched to a gene: 2. The CDR3 DNA reads TGTGCCAGCAGCCCGCTAGCGGGGGGGCAGTATTTT. Amino acid sequence: CASSPLAGGQYF.

The rearrangement links TRBV6-1 to TRBJ1-2; D not certain. The V gene's germline CDR1 is MNHNS and CDR2 SASEGT. V was trimmed by 3 bases and J by 1 base, leaving 12 bases between them. This CDR3 is 15 amino acids long. The CDR3 coding sequence is TGTGCCAGCAGTGAGGGTCCCCAGGTTAACTATGGCTACACCTTC. It translates to CASSEGPQVNYGYTF.

V and J are TRBV27 and TRBJ2-5; 12 nucleotides match TRBD1. The ends lost 4 bases at V and 5 bases at J; junction bases unmatched: 11. The CDR3 has 17 amino acids. Germline lookup yields CDR1 MNHEY and CDR2 SMNVEV (reference sequence). The CDR3: CASSSRGGTGGEETQYF. In nucleotides, the CDR3 is TGTGCCAGCAGTTCCCGAGGGGGGACAGGGGGCGAGGAGACCCAGTACTTC.

The rearrangement uses TRBV11-3 and TRBJ1-1; D unclear. Trimming shortened V by 1 base and J by 0 bases, and 9 bases separated the two germline ends. This CDR3 region has 15 residues. Germline values: CDR1 SGHNT, CDR2 YENEEA. The CDR3 nucleotides are TGTGCCAGCAGCTTAGGGCCCGGGATGAACACTGAAGCTTTCTTT. This translates into CASSLGPGMNTEAFF. Together with reference TRBV11-3 and TRBJ1-1, the CDR3 gives the full variable domain: EAGVVQSPRYKIIEKKQPVAFWCNPISGHNTLYWYLQNLGQGPELLIRYENEEAVDDSQLPKDRFSAERLKGVDSTLKIQPAELGDSAVYLCASSLGPGMNTEAFFGQGTRLTVV.

The rearrangement joins TRBV7-2 to TRBJ2-7, with TRBD2 identical over 7 bases. The CDR3 sequence is 16 residues long. Germline CDR1 reads SGHTA; CDR2 reads FQGNSA. The V gene end was trimmed by 1 base and the J gene end by 7 bases; junction bases not matched to a gene: 13. Here the CDR3 reads CASSLGGKGGPGEQYF. The CDR3 DNA follows: TGTGCCAGCAGCTTAGGGGGAAAGGGAGGGCCCGGAGAGCAGTACTTC.

This clone ranks as medium-sized. The chain couples TRBV4-2 to TRBJ1-5; D is uncertain. Trimming took 4 bases from V and 4 from J, leaving 14 bases between them. The CDR3 is 15 amino acids. Germline CDR1 reads LGHNA; CDR2 reads YNFKEQ. In nucleotides, the CDR3 is TGTGCCAGCAGCCCTAGCGCGGGCACGAATCAGCCCCAGCATTTT. Translation gives CASSPSAGTNQPQHF.

This clone was seen a few times. The chain uses TRBV7-2 and TRBJ2-4; tentative D call: TRBD1 (6 bases). Germline V CDR1 and CDR2: SGHTA, FQGNSA. There are 13 residues in the CDR3. V lost 5 bases and J lost 5, with 10 bases in between. CDR3 sequence (DNA): TGTGCCAGCAGCCGTAACAGGGAAAACATTCAGTACTTC. It is translated as CASSRNRENIQYF. The full variable domain, rest sourced from reference TRBV7-2 and TRBJ2-4, is GAGVSQSPSNKVTEKGKDVELRCDPISGHTALYWYRQSLGQGLEFLIYFQGNSAPDKSGLPSDRFSAERTGGSVSTLTIQRTQQEDSAVYLCASSRNRENIQYFGAGTRLSVL.

V is TRBV9 and J is TRBJ2-1, with TRBD2 matching 7 bases. The germline gives CDR1 SGDLS, CDR2 YYNGEE. Trimming cost V 5 bases and J 5 bases; bases outside gene matches: 4. The CDR3 loop spans 13 amino acids. CDR3 sequence: CASSGGGNNEQFF. The DNA of the CDR3 is TGTGCCAGCAGTGGCGGGGGAAACAATGAGCAGTTCTTC.

V is TRBV4-2 and J is TRBJ1-4, with no clear D. The CDR3 runs to 14 residues. V was clipped by 1 base and J by 4 bases, with 7 bases between them. Germline assignment: CDR1 LGHNA and CDR2 YNFKEQ. CDR3 amino acids: CASSQVSGNEKLFF. Written as DNA, the CDR3 is TGTGCCAGCAGCCAAGTCTCGGGTAATGAAAAACTGTTTTTT.

The chain joins TRBV6-1 to TRBJ2-2, with 9 bases matching TRBD1. The length of the CDR3 is 16 residues. Trimming at V came to 4 bases and at J to 5 bases, leaving 8 bases not matched to a gene. From germline, CDR1 is MNHNS and CDR2 SASEGT. CDR3: CASSAPGQGRTGELFF. CDR3 DNA sequence: TGTGCCAGCAGTGCTCCGGGACAGGGTCGAACCGGGGAGCTGTTTTTT.

This clone was observed a handful of times. J is TRBJ1-5 and V is TRBV4-3; no reliable D call. Trimming stripped 0 bases from V and 3 bases from J, with 3 bases between. Per germline, CDR1 LGHNA and CDR2 YSLEER. The CDR3 sequence is 13 residues long. For the CDR3, the DNA is TGCGCCAGCAGCCAAGATCTCAATCAGCCCCAGCATTTT. Translating gives CASSQDLNQPQHF.

V gene TRBV29-1 combines with J gene TRBJ2-1, with 7 nucleotides matching TRBD2. The V gene end was trimmed by 7 bases and the J gene end by 4 bases; junction bases not matched to a gene: 10. The CDR3 consists of 14 residues. Looked up from germline, CDR1 is SQVTM and CDR2 is ANQGSEA. In DNA form, the CDR3 reads TGCAGCGGGGGACGGGGGGTCCTTTACAATGAGCAGTTCTTC. Its translation: CSGGRGVLYNEQFF.

This clone is a singleton in its sample. The V and J genes are TRBV5-1 and TRBJ1-2, with a weak D call TRBD1 (6 bases). This CDR3 region has 14 residues. The V gene's germline CDR1 is SGHRS and CDR2 YFSETQ. V was pared by 4 bases and J by 2 bases, with 12 bases between. The CDR3 DNA sequence: TGCGCCAGCAGCCCCGGGACATCAAACTATGGCTACACCTTC. This translates into CASSPGTSNYGYTF.

This chain uses TRBV29-1 with TRBJ1-1, with 9 nucleotides matching TRBD1. The CDR3 runs to 13 residues. From germline, CDR1 is SQVTM and CDR2 ANQGSEA. V was pared by 7 bases and J by 4 bases, with 7 bases of the junction left unmatched. The CDR3 protein is CSARGGQGTEAFF. CDR3 in DNA: TGCAGCGCCCGAGGGGGACAGGGCACTGAAGCTTTCTTT.

The CDR3, as DNA: TGTGCCAGCAGCTTGTCGTTCAATGAGCAGTTCTTC. Translation: CASSLSFNEQFF. This chain joins TRBV7-2 and TRBJ2-1; D unclear. Germline V lookup: CDR1 SGHTA, CDR2 FQGNSA. With 3 bases removed from V and 6 bases from J, the gap between germline ends came to 6 bases. The CDR3 spans 12 residues.

The chain has TRBV6-4 and TRBJ1-2, with 7 nucleotides matching TRBD1. J was trimmed by 5 bases and V by 8 bases; bases with no gene match: 14. This CDR3 has 15 residues. Germline assignment: CDR1 MRHNA and CDR2 SNTAGT. DNA for the CDR3: TGTGCCAGCTCACAGGAAGAGACAGGGTATTATGGCTACACCTTC. It specifies CASSQEETGYYGYTF.